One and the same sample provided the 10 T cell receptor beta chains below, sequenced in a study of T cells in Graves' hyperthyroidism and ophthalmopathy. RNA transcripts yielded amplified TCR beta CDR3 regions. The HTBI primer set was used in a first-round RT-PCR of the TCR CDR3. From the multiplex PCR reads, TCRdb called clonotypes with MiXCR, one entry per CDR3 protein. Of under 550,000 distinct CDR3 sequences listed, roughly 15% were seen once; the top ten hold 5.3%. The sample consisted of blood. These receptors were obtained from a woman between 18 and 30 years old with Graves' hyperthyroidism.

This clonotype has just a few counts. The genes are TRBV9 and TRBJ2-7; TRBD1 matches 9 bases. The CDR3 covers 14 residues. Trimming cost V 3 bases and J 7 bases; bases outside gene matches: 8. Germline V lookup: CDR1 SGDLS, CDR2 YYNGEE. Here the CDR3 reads CASSGGTGLGEQYF. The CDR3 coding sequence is TGTGCCAGCAGCGGCGGGACAGGGCTCGGGGAGCAGTACTTC.

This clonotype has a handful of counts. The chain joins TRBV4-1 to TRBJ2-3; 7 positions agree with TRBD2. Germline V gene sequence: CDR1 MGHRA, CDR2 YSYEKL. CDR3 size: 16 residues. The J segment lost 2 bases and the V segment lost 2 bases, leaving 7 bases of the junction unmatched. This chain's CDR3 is CASSQTHGTTTDTQYF. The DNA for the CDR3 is TGCGCCAGCAGCCAAACCCACGGGACTACCACAGATACGCAGTATTTT.

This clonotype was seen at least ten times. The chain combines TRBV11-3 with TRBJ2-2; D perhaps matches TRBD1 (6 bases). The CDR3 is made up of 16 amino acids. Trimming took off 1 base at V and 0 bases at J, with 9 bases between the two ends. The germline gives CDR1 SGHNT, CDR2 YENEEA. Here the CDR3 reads CASSLGGGSNTGELFF. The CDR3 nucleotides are TGTGCCAGCAGCTTAGGAGGGGGTTCGAACACCGGGGAGCTGTTTTTT.

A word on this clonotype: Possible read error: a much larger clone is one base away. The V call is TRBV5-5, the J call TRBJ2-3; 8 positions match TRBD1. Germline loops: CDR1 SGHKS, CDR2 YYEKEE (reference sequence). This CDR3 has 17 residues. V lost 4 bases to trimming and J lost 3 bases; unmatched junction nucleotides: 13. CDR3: CASSAVRGHVVTDTQYF. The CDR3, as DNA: TGTGCCAGCAGCGCGGTCAGGGGGCATGTGGTAACAGATACGCAGTATTTT.

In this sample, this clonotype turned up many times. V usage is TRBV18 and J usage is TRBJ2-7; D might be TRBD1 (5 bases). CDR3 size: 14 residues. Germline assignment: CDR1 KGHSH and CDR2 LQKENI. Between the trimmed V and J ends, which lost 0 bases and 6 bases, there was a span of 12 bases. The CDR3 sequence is CASSPPQGPSEQYF. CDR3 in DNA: TGTGCCAGCTCACCACCGCAGGGCCCGAGCGAGCAGTACTTC.

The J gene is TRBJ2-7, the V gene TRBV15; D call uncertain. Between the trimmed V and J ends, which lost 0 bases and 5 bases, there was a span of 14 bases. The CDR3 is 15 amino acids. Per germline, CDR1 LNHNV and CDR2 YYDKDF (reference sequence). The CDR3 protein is CATSRDGQVRDEQYF. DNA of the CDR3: TGTGCCACCAGCAGAGATGGTCAGGTTCGTGACGAGCAGTACTTC.

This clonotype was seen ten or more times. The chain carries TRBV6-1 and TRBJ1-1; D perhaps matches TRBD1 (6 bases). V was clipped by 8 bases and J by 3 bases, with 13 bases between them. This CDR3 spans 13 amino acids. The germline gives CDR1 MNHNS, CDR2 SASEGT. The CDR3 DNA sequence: TGTGCCAGCGGAGGGGGGAGGGACACTGAAGCTTTCTTT. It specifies CASGGGRDTEAFF.

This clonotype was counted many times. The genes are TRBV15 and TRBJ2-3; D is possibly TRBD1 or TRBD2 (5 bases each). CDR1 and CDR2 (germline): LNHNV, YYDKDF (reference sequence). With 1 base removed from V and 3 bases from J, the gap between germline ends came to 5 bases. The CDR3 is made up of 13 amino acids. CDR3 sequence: CATSRGGTDTQYF. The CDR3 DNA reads TGTGCCACCAGCAGAGGGGGGACAGATACGCAGTATTTT.

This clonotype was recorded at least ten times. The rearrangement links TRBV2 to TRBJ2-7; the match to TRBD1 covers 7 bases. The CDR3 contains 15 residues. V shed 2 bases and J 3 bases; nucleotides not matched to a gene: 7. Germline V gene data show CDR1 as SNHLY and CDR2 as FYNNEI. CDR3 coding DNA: TGTGCCAGCAGTGAAAGGGGGACAGACGACTACGAGCAGTACTTC. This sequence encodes CASSERGTDDYEQYF.

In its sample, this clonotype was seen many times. The CDR3 bases are TGTGCCAGCAGCCAAGAGTCTAGCGGGAGGGCAGGGGACGAGCAGTACTTC. This translates into CASSQESSGRAGDEQYF. This chain joins TRBV3-1 and TRBJ2-7; 12 bases agree with TRBD2. CDR1 and CDR2 from the germline V gene are LGHDT and YNNKEL (reference sequence). The CDR3 loop spans 17 amino acids. V shed 0 bases and J 5 bases; nucleotides not matched to a gene: 8.